The entry below describes one T cell receptor beta chain. This record comes from a study of blood T cell repertoires in COVID-19. Study as a whole: T cells, B-cell-depleted T cells, or PBMCs provided the cDNA or gDNA that served as material.

As handled by the study authors: The authors estimated nucleated cell counts from reference gene primer amplification. Generated by immunoSEQ multiplex PCR, the TCRdb table keeps only in-frame clones and is missing some. That table supplies the V and J calls and clone size; D and trimming were determined from the DNA. The sample includes 100,000 or so clones, 85% of them seen just once. The V end was cut by 8 bases, the J end by 8 bases, with 19 bases between. Germline assignment: CDR1 WNHNN and CDR2 SYGVQD (reference sequence). The CDR3 runs to 14 residues. The specimen sequenced was peripheral blood. The genes are TRBV10-1 and TRBJ1-5; weak D call: TRBD1 (5 bases). This TCR was recovered from a woman in her 70s with active or convalescent COVID-19. The CDR3, as DNA: TGCGCCAGCGATAGAGTGGGAGGAGGGGAGCCCCAGCATTTT. As protein: CASDRVGGGEPQHF.